Below are 24 T cell receptor beta chains sequenced from a single sample in a study of beta chain features in type 1 diabetes. Every bit of the isolated RNA underwent reverse transcription, so sequencing read expressed TCRB transcripts. The data were produced by immunoSEQ multiplex PCR, yet TCRdb's version contains in-frame clones alone and is incomplete. Of 900,000 or so clones listed, around a sixth are singletons. Sequences were obtained from naive CD4+ T cells from blood. These receptors were collected from a young woman in good health.

This clone has a handful of counts. This sequence joins TRBV2 and TRBJ1-5; TRBD1 agrees at 8 bases. Per germline, CDR1 SNHLY and CDR2 FYNNEI. The CDR3 has 16 amino acids. V lost 4 bases, J lost 5 bases, and 10 bases stayed unmatched. CDR3 sequence reads: CASSAVRGRWDQPQHF. The CDR3 bases are TGTGCCAGCAGTGCAGTCAGGGGGCGGTGGGATCAGCCCCAGCATTTT.

The chain links TRBV5-4 to TRBJ2-1; 7 bases are a match to TRBD2. Germline values: CDR1 SGHNT, CDR2 YYREEE (reference sequence). Trimming cost V 4 bases and J 8 bases; bases outside gene matches: 9. The CDR3 consists of 14 residues. CDR3: CASSRGLVNHEQFF. The CDR3 region has the DNA TGTGCCAGCAGCAGAGGACTAGTTAACCATGAGCAGTTCTTC.

This clone was seen more than once but under ten times. The sample carries other DNA sequences with the same CDR3. V gene TRBV19 combines with J gene TRBJ1-5; the D is unclear. V lost 2 bases and J lost 7, with 12 bases in between. Germline V gives CDR1 LNHDA, CDR2 SQIVND (reference sequence). This CDR3 has 14 amino acids. In nucleotides, the CDR3 is TGTGCCAGTAGTATATGGGGATCGGGGCAGCCCCAGCATTTT. Protein product: CASSIWGSGQPQHF.

This clone was observed a handful of times. The V call is TRBV10-3, the J call TRBJ2-7, with 10 positions matching TRBD1. The germline V gene encodes CDR1 ENHRY and CDR2 SYGVKD. J was trimmed by 2 bases and V by 3 bases; bases with no gene match: 7. There are 16 residues in the CDR3. CDR3: CAISDTGTGETYEQYF. CDR3 coding DNA: TGTGCCATCAGTGACACCGGGACAGGGGAAACCTACGAGCAGTACTTC.

This clone has just a few counts. V gene TRBV5-6 combines with J gene TRBJ2-4; D possibly corresponds to TRBD1 (5 bases). Germline CDR1 is SGHDT and CDR2 is YYEEEE. Trimming pared 3 bases from V and 11 bases from J, leaving 18 bases between. This CDR3 is built from 14 residues. As DNA, the CDR3 is TGTGCCAGCAGCTCCAGGCCCGACAGTCGACTTCAGTACTTC. Translated, it gives CASSSRPDSRLQYF.

This clone has just a few counts. V and J are TRBV5-1 and TRBJ2-3; no definite D call. The V gene lost 2 bases and the J gene lost 4 bases, with 11 bases spanning the gap. The CDR3 has 14 amino acids. From germline, CDR1 is SGHRS and CDR2 YFSETQ. The CDR3 sequence: CASSFAELADTQYF. For the CDR3, the DNA is TGCGCCAGCAGCTTCGCAGAATTAGCAGATACGCAGTATTTT.

The chain links TRBV18 to TRBJ1-1, with unresolved D. Germline V lookup: CDR1 KGHSH, CDR2 LQKENI. The CDR3 length is 12 residues. V lost 3 bases, J lost 8 bases, and 10 bases lay in between. The CDR3: CASSPASREAFF. In nucleotides, the CDR3 is TGTGCCAGCTCACCGGCGAGCCGCGAAGCTTTCTTT.

The gene calls are TRBV28 and TRBJ2-1, with 11 bases matching TRBD2. Germline trimming cut 5 bases from V and 8 bases from J; bases unmatched to any gene: 14. The CDR3 has 17 residues. CDR1 and CDR2 (germline): MDHEN, SYDVKM. The CDR3 DNA reads TGTGCCAGCAGTCTCCAACTACTAGCGGGAGTGGTAGATGAGCAGTTCTTC. Protein: CASSLQLLAGVVDEQFF.

A few counts support this clone. The gene calls are TRBV9 and TRBJ2-5; 11 bases are a match to TRBD2. The CDR3 runs to 19 residues. Germline CDR1 and CDR2: SGDLS and YYNGEE. The J segment lost 5 bases and the V segment lost 4 bases, leaving 19 bases of the junction unmatched. The CDR3 region has the DNA TGTGCCAGCAGCCCCCGGGCTACTAGCGGGAGTGATTCTTTGGAGACCCAGTACTTC. Protein: CASSPRATSGSDSLETQYF.

The J gene is TRBJ1-1, the V gene TRBV11-2, with D perhaps TRBD1 (6 bases). The CDR3 consists of 17 residues. Trimming left V 1 base short and J 0 bases short, with 15 bases between. Germline V CDR1 and CDR2: SGHAT, FQNNGV. This CDR3 is CASSLVSRGTVNTEAFF. The CDR3 DNA reads TGTGCCAGCAGCTTAGTATCCAGGGGCACGGTGAACACTGAAGCTTTCTTT.

This clone came up a few times. This specimen includes other DNA sequences encoding the same CDR3. The rearrangement uses TRBV7-2 and TRBJ2-1; 12 nucleotides match TRBD2. The junction had 1 base not matched to a gene; V was cut back by 1 base and J by 6 bases. CDR3 size: 15 residues. The germline gives CDR1 SGHTA, CDR2 FQGNSA. CDR3 in DNA: TGTGCCAGCAGCTTAGTGACTAGCGGGAGCAATGAGCAGTTCTTC. Translated, it gives CASSLVTSGSNEQFF.

This clone has more than one count but fewer than ten. This chain uses TRBV4-3 with TRBJ2-4, with D unclear. CDR3 length equals 13 residues. The germline CDR1 and CDR2 sequences are LGHNA and YSLEER. Trimming removed 2 bases at V and 8 bases at J, with 10 bases between. The CDR3 here is CASSQSHGDIQYF. Written as DNA, the CDR3 is TGCGCCAGCAGCCAAAGCCATGGGGACATTCAGTACTTC.

This clone was picked up a small number of times. The chain employs TRBV19 and TRBJ2-5; D may be TRBD1 or TRBD2 (5 bases each). Germline V gene sequence: CDR1 LNHDA, CDR2 SQIVND (reference sequence). Trimming shortened V by 6 bases and J by 2 bases, and 10 bases separated the two germline ends. This CDR3 has 13 residues. The CDR3 is CASSGASQETQYF. The CDR3, as DNA: TGTGCCAGTAGCGGGGCAAGTCAAGAGACCCAGTACTTC.

This clone was seen once. The gene calls are TRBV7-9 and TRBJ1-2, with TRBD1 matching over 7 bases. V shed 5 bases, J shed 11 bases, and the junction held 20 bases outside the gene matches. Germline V gene sequence: CDR1 SEHNR, CDR2 FQNEAQ (reference sequence). The CDR3 is made up of 16 amino acids. The CDR3 region has the DNA TGTGCCAGCAGCGCATCCGGGACAGCGCCTATTATGGCTTACACCTTC. It codes for CASSASGTAPIMAYTF.

This clone has just a few counts. V is TRBV18 and J is TRBJ2-7; the match to TRBD2 covers 9 bases. CDR3 length: 13 residues. CDR1 and CDR2 (germline): KGHSH, LQKENI. After removal of 5 bases from V and 7 bases from J, the junction contained 6 bases not matched to a gene. In DNA, the CDR3 is TGTGCCAGCTCAGTTGGACTAGCGAGTGAGCAGTACTTC. It encodes CASSVGLASEQYF.

The chain has TRBV18 and TRBJ2-2, with 8 bases matching TRBD1. The V gene's germline CDR1 is KGHSH and CDR2 LQKENI. This CDR3 is built from 12 residues. Trimming cost V 5 bases and J 13 bases; bases outside gene matches: 6. CDR3 sequence (DNA): TGTGCCAGCTCATCCGGACAGGGTGTGCTGTTTTTT. This translates into CASSSGQGVLFF.

In DNA, the CDR3 is TGTGCCAGCAGATCACGGGTGGTTTGGACCTACGAGCAGTACTTC. Protein product: CASRSRVVWTYEQYF. The chain joins TRBV7-9 to TRBJ2-7, with D unclear. Germline values: CDR1 SEHNR, CDR2 FQNEAQ (reference sequence). The V and J ends lost 6 bases and 2 bases respectively, with 17 bases between them. The CDR3 consists of 15 residues.

This clone appeared a few times. The chain uses TRBV9 and TRBJ2-3, with D possibly called TRBD1 or TRBD2 (5 bases each). V shed 3 bases and J shed 2 bases, with 10 bases lying between them. The CDR3 length is 14 residues. In germline, CDR1 is SGDLS, CDR2 YYNGEE. The CDR3 sequence: CASSAGATTDTQYF. In DNA, the CDR3 is TGTGCCAGCAGCGCCGGGGCCACCACAGATACGCAGTATTTT.

The J gene is TRBJ2-1, the V gene TRBV5-1; TRBD2 matches 10 bases. CDR3 length: 16 residues. Germline V gene lookup returns CDR1 SGHRS and CDR2 YFSETQ. The ends lost 1 base at V and 9 bases at J; junction bases unmatched: 10. The CDR3 DNA is TGCGCCAGCAGCTTGCGCCTAGCGGGAGCCACGGGTGAGCAGTTCTTC. Protein product: CASSLRLAGATGEQFF.

Only a few counts were recorded for this clone. This sequence joins TRBV10-3 and TRBJ2-2; 8 bases agree with TRBD1. The CDR3 has 14 residues. V lost 6 bases, J lost 4 bases, and 4 bases stayed unmatched. Looked up from germline, CDR1 is ENHRY and CDR2 is SYGVKD. CDR3: CAIRSGQGTGELFF. The CDR3 DNA sequence: TGTGCCATCAGATCCGGACAGGGCACCGGGGAGCTGTTTTTT.

The chain couples TRBV29-1 to TRBJ1-2, with 9 positions matching TRBD1. CDR1 SQVTM and CDR2 ANQGSEA come from the germline V gene. The CDR3 length is 14 residues. V was pared by 6 bases and J by 3 bases, with 8 bases of the junction left unmatched. The CDR3 nucleotides are TGCAGCGTCGCCGGGACAGGGTGGGACTATGGCTACACCTTC. Its protein is CSVAGTGWDYGYTF.

The chain links TRBV18 to TRBJ1-4; no clear D. This CDR3 is built from 16 residues. Germline assignment: CDR1 KGHSH and CDR2 LQKENI. Trimming stripped 2 bases from V and 0 bases from J, with 10 bases between. CDR3 coding DNA: TGTGCCAGCTCACCAATGCCCCCTGCAACTAATGAAAAACTGTTTTTT. Translation: CASSPMPPATNEKLFF.

In nucleotides, the CDR3 is TGTGCCAGCAGTTTATTTGCCGGGACAGGGATCCACAATGAGCAGTTCTTC. It specifies CASSLFAGTGIHNEQFF. The chain recombines TRBV28 with TRBJ2-1, with 9 bases that match TRBD1. V shed 1 base and J 5 bases; nucleotides not matched to a gene: 9. This CDR3 is built from 17 residues. Germline V gene data show CDR1 as MDHEN and CDR2 as SYDVKM.

This chain uses TRBV7-3 with TRBJ2-3, with 8 nucleotides matching TRBD1. Unmatched junction bases numbered 6, after V lost 9 bases and J lost 1 base. The CDR3 runs to 14 residues. Germline V gene sequence: CDR1 SGHTA, CDR2 FQGTGA. CDR3: CASGWGQGTDTQYF. In DNA form, the CDR3 reads TGTGCCAGTGGCTGGGGACAGGGCACAGATACGCAGTATTTT.